The rows below give T cell receptor beta chains drawn from one sample of a study of shared clonotypes between healthy human individuals. Produced via immunoSEQ multiplex PCR; TCRdb's table is partial and in-frame only. The data hold over 2 million clones, with less than 95% observed a single time. Sample: naive CD4+ T cells from PBMCs. These receptors were taken from a man aged 18 to 29 in good health. Some clones in this sample may be carry-over from other donors' samples. The CDR3 runs from the conserved cysteine through the conserved F or W. A D gene is named only where the DNA matches it firmly. Rows give clone size only sometimes, using once, few, many, or a class for an expanded clone.

TRBJ1-1,NA,TRBV9,NA,CASTPPGGNTEAFF,TGTGCCAGCACCCCCCCGGGGGGGAACACTGAAGCTTTCTTT
TRBJ2-1,NA,TRBV18,NA,CASSGFSAHNEQFF,TGTGCCAGCTCAGGGTTTAGCGCACACAATGAGCAGTTCTTC
TRBJ2-7,TRBD2,TRBV4-1,NA,CASSQDNTSGRHSFDEQYF,TGCGCCAGCAGCCAAGATAATACTAGCGGGAGGCACAGCTTTGACGAGCAGTACTTC
TRBJ2-2,NA,TRBV30,NA,CAWSVNLYLAGELFF,TGTGCCTGGAGTGTAAATTTATATTTGGCCGGGGAGCTGTTTTTT
TRBJ2-3,NA,TRBV30,NA,CAWSGGWTDTQYF,TGTGCCTGGAGTGGAGGATGGACAGATACGCAGTATTTT
TRBJ1-1,NA,TRBV30,few,CASMWYTEAFF,TGTGCCAGCATGTGGTACACTGAAGCTTTCTTT
TRBJ2-7,TRBD1,TRBV27,NA,CASSFEAAGGYEQYF,TGTGCCAGCAGTTTTGAGGCAGCAGGGGGATACGAGCAGTACTTC
TRBJ2-7,NA,TRBV11-3,NA,CASSRSRVYEQYF,TGTGCCAGCAGTCGATCCAGGGTCTACGAGCAGTACTTC
TRBJ2-7,NA,TRBV7-9,NA,CASRPSRDTKKQYF,TGTGCCAGCAGACCCTCCCGGGACACAAAGAAGCAGTACTTC
TRBJ2-1,TRBD2,TRBV5-4,NA,CASSLSASGNNEQFF,TGTGCCAGCAGCTTGTCGGCTAGCGGGAACAATGAGCAGTTCTTC
TRBJ2-2,NA,TRBV7-3,NA,CASSLTSGANTGELFF,TGTGCCAGCAGCTTAACTTCGGGGGCGAACACCGGGGAGCTGTTTTTT
TRBJ2-1,NA,TRBV9,NA,CASSVTGSSEQFF,TGTGCCAGCAGCGTAACTGGCTCTAGCGAGCAGTTCTTC
TRBJ2-1,NA,TRBV7-9,NA,CASSSQSYNEQFF,TGTGCCAGCAGCTCGCAGAGCTACAATGAGCAGTTCTTC
TRBJ1-5,NA,TRBV28,NA,CASSGGGGNQPQHF,TGTGCCAGCAGTGGAGGCGGAGGCAATCAGCCCCAGCATTTT
TRBJ1-3,NA,TRBV4-2,NA,CASSQDTTGYGGNTIYF,TGTGCCAGCAGCCAAGACACAACAGGTTATGGTGGAAACACCATATATTTT
TRBJ1-2,NA,TRBV6-5,NA,CASSYRGKANYGYTF,TGTGCCAGCAGTTACAGGGGCAAAGCTAACTATGGCTACACCTTC
TRBJ2-5,TRBD1,TRBV6-5,NA,CASRRGQFQETQYF,TGTGCCAGCAGGAGGGGACAGTTCCAAGAGACCCAGTACTTC
TRBJ2-5,TRBD1,TRBV6-1,NA,CASSAQGVQETQYF,TGTGCCAGCAGTGCGCAGGGGGTCCAAGAGACCCAGTACTTC
TRBJ2-7,NA,TRBV7-9,NA,CASTPTGSSYEQYF,TGTGCCAGCACCCCGACAGGTTCTTCCTACGAGCAGTACTTC